The rows below give T cell receptor beta chains drawn from one sample of a study of beta chain features in type 1 diabetes. Libraries were prepared by immunoSEQ multiplex PCR; TCRdb keeps only in-frame clonotypes and omits some of them. The sample holds approximately 280,000 clones, approximately 16% seen once. The sample comprised naive CD4+ T cells from blood. These receptors all stem from a man younger than 30 with type 1 diabetes. Each CDR3 is given with its conserved first and last residue. Each record gives: V gene, clone size, CDR3 protein. Size tells how often a clone was seen (once, few, many) or the class of an expanded clone, and some rows leave it out.

TRBV29-1,.,CSVGPTGENTEAFF
TRBV7-9,few,CASSLLRRDRVYEQYF
TRBV30,.,CAWIPSQETQYF
TRBV28,.,CASSLLGNQPQHF
TRBV5-1,.,CASSLDYYEQYF
TRBV30,.,CAWVTGSQETQYF
TRBV7-2,few,CASSLETGGAFF
TRBV5-6,.,CASSSLLGVQETQYF
TRBV28,.,CASSGFYEQYF
TRBV4-1,.,CASSQPGFVATQYF
TRBV14,few,CASSHDWTGGMGEQYF
TRBV5-4,few,CASSSWTVSGKTGEQYF
TRBV28,few,CASSPGNRATEAFF
TRBV18,.,CASSESVSYEQYF
TRBV11-2,few,CASSSFRGRGGEAFF
TRBV28,few,CASFESTEAFF
TRBV5-8,.,CASSGGQGNNQPQHF
TRBV5-1,few,CASSSFGVNYGYTF
TRBV5-1,.,CASSFQGVEQYF
TRBV2,.,CASSGQGGEAFF
TRBV5-1,few,CASSEGQYNEQFF
TRBV7-8,few,CASSLARWGQGSEAFF
TRBV5-1,.,CASSPSVDSYNEQFF
TRBV29-1,.,CSVEYKMNTEAFF
TRBV7-9,few,CASSGGAETQYF
TRBV27,few,CASKQGRMETQYF
TRBV25-1,.,CASSRQGAYEQYF